The 25 T cell receptor beta chains reported below all come from one sample, sequenced in a study of T cells in Graves' hyperthyroidism and ophthalmopathy. It was RNA transcripts that yielded the amplified TCR beta CDR3 regions. Carried out on the TCR CDR3, a first-round RT-PCR used the HTBI primer set. In TCRdb, the multiplex PCR reads were re-called with MiXCR into one record per CDR3 protein. This table has just over 550,000 distinct CDR3 sequences, under 60% appearing once. Specimen: peripheral blood or thyroid tissue (not recorded which). The receptors stem from a woman under 30 with Graves' hyperthyroidism.

There are a few counts of this clonotype. This rearrangement joins TRBV5-5 to TRBJ2-5; D unresolved. Trimming took 0 bases from V and 4 from J, leaving 7 bases between them. The CDR3 contains 13 residues. Germline assignment: CDR1 SGHKS and CDR2 YYEKEE (reference sequence). The CDR3, as DNA: TGTGCCAGCAGCTTGGCTCCGGCAGAGACCCAGTACTTC. It is translated as CASSLAPAETQYF. Using reference TRBV5-5 and TRBJ2-5 for the parts outside the CDR3, the full variable domain is DAGVTQSPTHLIKTRGQQVTLRCSPISGHKSVSWYQQVLGQGPQFIFQYYEKEERGRGNFPDRFSARQFPNYSSELNVNALLLGDSALYLCASSLAPAETQYFGPGTRLLVL.

CDR3 sequence (DNA): TGTGCCACCAGTGACGGGCTCGGGGAGCTGTTTTTT. Translated: CATSDGLGELFF. The chain combines TRBV7-3 with TRBJ2-2; no definite D call. Germline V lookup: CDR1 SGHTA, CDR2 FQGTGA. The CDR3 has 12 amino acids. The ends were cut back, 10 bases at V and 7 bases at J, with 13 bases in the middle.

The J gene is TRBJ2-2, the V gene TRBV7-2, with TRBD1 matching over 10 bases. J gave up 4 bases and V 5 bases, and 10 bases lay outside the gene matches. The CDR3 covers 17 residues. Germline CDR1 is SGHTA and CDR2 is FQGNSA. In nucleotides, the CDR3 is TGTGCCAGCAGCATTGACAGGGGGCAGGGCGGCACCGGGGAGCTGTTTTTT. Amino acids: CASSIDRGQGGTGELFF.

The J gene is TRBJ2-5, the V gene TRBV24-1; the D is unclear. The CDR3 contains 10 residues. Germline CDR1 KGHDR, CDR2 SFDVKD. Trimming pared 11 bases from V and 5 bases from J, leaving 8 bases between. The CDR3 spells CASMTETQYF. Written as DNA, the CDR3 is TGTGCCAGCATGACGGAGACCCAGTACTTC.

The CDR3 region has the DNA TGTGCCAGCAGCTTACGGGACAGGGGCCATTCACCCCTCCACTTT. This translates into CASSLRDRGHSPLHF. The chain recombines TRBV7-9 with TRBJ1-6; the match to TRBD1 covers 10 bases. The CDR3 is 15 residues long. Trimming removed 2 bases from V and 8 bases from J; junction bases left unmatched: 3. Germline assignment: CDR1 SEHNR and CDR2 FQNEAQ (reference sequence).

This clonotype occurred many times. V and J are TRBV25-1 and TRBJ2-5; TRBD2 matches at 8 bases. J gave up 5 bases and V 7 bases, and 12 bases lay outside the gene matches. The germline V gene has CDR1 MGHDK and CDR2 SYGVNS. The CDR3 runs 15 residues. CDR3 loop: CASMISGTSGETQYF. The CDR3 DNA is TGTGCCAGCATGATTAGCGGGACATCCGGGGAGACCCAGTACTTC.

The chain couples TRBV12-3 or TRBV12-4 to TRBJ2-7; 11 nucleotides align to TRBD2. The junction had 5 bases not matched to a gene; V was cut back by 3 bases and J by 4 bases. The CDR3 totals 15 residues. The CDR3 nucleotides are TGTGCCAGCAGTTTTCGGCTAGCGGGAGGTTACGAGCAGTACTTC. This sequence encodes CASSFRLAGGYEQYF.

This clonotype was recorded at least ten times. The CDR3 DNA sequence: TGTGCCAGCAGCTTTTTCATGAACACTGAAGCTTTCTTT. As protein: CASSFFMNTEAFF. The chain is built from TRBV7-9 and TRBJ1-1, with unresolved D. Germline V gene sequence: CDR1 SEHNR, CDR2 FQNEAQ (reference sequence). Trimming removed 3 bases at V and 0 bases at J, with 5 bases between. The CDR3 spans 13 residues.

As for this clonotype: No conserved phenylalanine or tryptophan is present at the end of the CDR3, so a read error is the likely explanation. The chain carries TRBV20-1 and TRBJ1-2; maybe TRBD1 (5 bases). V shed 3 bases and J shed 8 bases, with 19 bases lying between them. Germline CDR1 is DFQATT and CDR2 is SNEGSKA (reference sequence). This CDR3 contains 14 residues. The CDR3 bases are TGCAGTGCTAGTCGAGGGGTCGGGTCCAACGGCTACACCCTC. Its translation is CSASRGVGSNGYTL.

In its sample, this clonotype was seen many times. The chain has TRBV7-8 and TRBJ2-7, with D perhaps TRBD2 (5 bases). CDR1 is SGHVS and CDR2 is FQNEAQ in the germline V gene. Trimming stripped 0 bases from V and 3 bases from J, with 6 bases between. CDR3 length equals 13 residues. CDR3 amino acids: CASSLAGVYEQYF. CDR3 in DNA: TGTGCCAGCAGCTTAGCGGGAGTCTACGAGCAGTACTTC.

The V call is TRBV7-9, the J call TRBJ1-5; D uncertain. V lost 5 bases to trimming and J lost 2 bases, with 19 bases between them. The CDR3 has 17 amino acids. The V gene's germline CDR1 is SEHNR and CDR2 FQNEAQ (reference sequence). For the CDR3, the DNA is TGTGCCAGCAGCCAAGATCTTGCCAACTGGGGCAATCAGCCCCAGCATTTT. Translated, it gives CASSQDLANWGNQPQHF.

The chain carries TRBV2 and TRBJ1-6, with D perhaps matching TRBD1 (5 bases). Trimming cost V 2 bases and J 11 bases, with 10 bases left between them. Germline CDR1 SNHLY, CDR2 FYNNEI. The CDR3 is made up of 13 amino acids. DNA for the CDR3: TGTGCCAGCAGTGAACGAAGGGGTACACCCCTCCACTTT. Translation gives CASSERRGTPLHF. The variable domain in full, completed from reference TRBV2 and TRBJ1-6, reads EPEVTQTPSHQVTQMGQEVILRCVPISNHLYFYWYRQILGQKVEFLVSFYNNEISEKSEIFDDQFSVERPDGSNFTLKIRSTKLEDSAMYFCASSERRGTPLHFGNGTRLTVT.

This clonotype was detected a few times. The V and J genes are TRBV10-3 and TRBJ2-3, with 7 positions matching TRBD1. The germline gives CDR1 ENHRY, CDR2 SYGVKD. The CDR3 has 15 amino acids. V shed 3 bases and J 4 bases; nucleotides not matched to a gene: 7. In DNA, the CDR3 is TGTGCCATCAGTGACGAAGGACAGGAGGCAGATACGCAGTATTTT. Translation: CAISDEGQEADTQYF.

V is TRBV25-1 and J is TRBJ1-2, with 7 bases lining up with TRBD1. With 2 bases clipped from V and 9 bases from J, the junction kept 12 bases outside the gene matches. Germline V gene lookup returns CDR1 MGHDK and CDR2 SYGVNS. The CDR3 runs to 15 residues. CDR3 DNA sequence: TGTGCCAGCAGTGAAGTGGGGCGACAGGGCCTACGCTACACCTTC. Its translation: CASSEVGRQGLRYTF.

The rearrangement joins TRBV2 to TRBJ2-7, with D tentatively TRBD2 (6 bases). In germline, CDR1 is SNHLY, CDR2 FYNNEI. The ends were cut back, 6 bases at V and 2 bases at J, with 20 bases in the middle. The length of the CDR3 is 16 residues. The CDR3 reads CASSVAGAAGPYEQYF. CDR3 DNA sequence: TGTGCCAGCAGCGTAGCTGGGGCAGCGGGCCCCTACGAGCAGTACTTC. Drawing the rest from reference TRBV2 and TRBJ2-7, the complete variable domain is EPEVTQTPSHQVTQMGQEVILRCVPISNHLYFYWYRQILGQKVEFLVSFYNNEISEKSEIFDDQFSVERPDGSNFTLKIRSTKLEDSAMYFCASSVAGAAGPYEQYFGPGTRLTVT.

The sample holds many counts of this clonotype. The gene calls are TRBV29-1 and TRBJ1-4, with D perhaps TRBD1 (5 bases). The CDR3 spans 13 residues. CDR1 is SQVTM, CDR2 ANQGSEA, per germline. V lost 5 bases and J lost 8, with 15 bases in between. The CDR3 loop is CSVLPREREKLFF. The CDR3 region has the DNA TGCAGCGTTTTACCCAGGGAGAGGGAAAAACTGTTTTTT.

This clonotype came up a few times. This sequence joins TRBV9 and TRBJ1-6; no clear D gene. The germline CDR1 and CDR2 sequences are SGDLS and YYNGEE. The CDR3 loop spans 13 amino acids. Trimming shortened V by 7 bases and J by 5 bases, and 10 bases separated the two germline ends. The chain's CDR3 is CASQTHHNSPLHF. The CDR3 nucleotides read TGTGCCAGCCAAACACATCATAATTCACCCCTCCACTTT.

This clonotype has ten or more counts. V usage is TRBV29-1 and J usage is TRBJ1-3; D is unresolved. The V end was cut by 2 bases, the J end by 2 bases, with 1 base between. CDR1 and CDR2 (germline): SQVTM, ANQGSEA. This CDR3 has 11 amino acids. CDR3 loop: CSVETGNTIYF. The CDR3 nucleotides are TGCAGCGTTGAAACTGGAAACACCATATATTTT. Full variable domain (missing parts from reference TRBV29-1 and TRBJ1-3): SAVISQKPSRDICQRGTSLTIQCQVDSQVTMMFWYRQQPGQSLTLIATANQGSEATYESGFVIDKFPISRPNLTFSTLTVSNMSPEDSSIYLCSVETGNTIYFGEGSWLTVV.

The genes are TRBV7-9 and TRBJ2-2; no reliable D call. The CDR3 spans 12 residues. CDR1 is SEHNR and CDR2 is FQNEAQ in the germline V gene (reference sequence). Trimming pared 5 bases from V and 6 bases from J, leaving 7 bases between. CDR3 region: CASSPPAGELFF. The CDR3 nucleotides read TGTGCCAGCAGCCCCCCTGCCGGGGAGCTGTTTTTT. Drawing the rest from reference TRBV7-9 and TRBJ2-2, the complete variable domain is DTGVSQNPRHKITKRGQNVTFRCDPISEHNRLYWYRQTLGQGPEFLTYFQNEAQLEKSRLLSDRFSAERPKGSFSTLEIQRTEQGDSAMYLCASSPPAGELFFGEGSRLTVL.

The chain recombines TRBV7-9 with TRBJ2-7; D not resolved. Germline CDR1 reads SEHNR; CDR2 reads FQNEAQ (reference sequence). The CDR3 is 15 amino acids. Trimming took 6 bases from V and 3 from J, leaving 18 bases between them. CDR3 protein: CASRSSGLLNYEQYF. The CDR3 DNA is TGTGCCAGCAGATCATCGGGCCTCCTAAACTACGAGCAGTACTTC. Drawing the rest from reference TRBV7-9 and TRBJ2-7, the complete variable domain is DTGVSQNPRHKITKRGQNVTFRCDPISEHNRLYWYRQTLGQGPEFLTYFQNEAQLEKSRLLSDRFSAERPKGSFSTLEIQRTEQGDSAMYLCASRSSGLLNYEQYFGPGTRLTVT.

This clonotype was recorded many times. J is TRBJ2-7 and V is TRBV19; possibly TRBD2 for D (6 bases). V lost 6 bases and J lost 6, with 18 bases in between. The CDR3 is made up of 14 amino acids. The V gene's germline CDR1 is LNHDA and CDR2 SQIVND (reference sequence). The CDR3 sequence: CASSGKGTSAEQYF. The CDR3 nucleotides are TGTGCCAGTAGCGGGAAAGGGACTTCGGCCGAGCAGTACTTC.

This clonotype appeared many times. The V call is TRBV19, the J call TRBJ1-6; D perhaps matches TRBD1 (6 bases). V lost 6 bases to trimming and J lost 6 bases, with 6 bases between them. This CDR3 region has 12 residues. The germline CDR1 and CDR2 sequences are LNHDA and SQIVND (reference sequence). The DNA of the CDR3 is TGTGCCAGTAGAGGGGGTAATTCACCCCTCCACTTT. This codes for CASRGGNSPLHF.

This clonotype was seen only a few times. The J gene is TRBJ1-4, the V gene TRBV4-1; D not certain. The CDR3 length is 15 residues. Germline values: CDR1 MGHRA, CDR2 YSYEKL. The V end was cut by 7 bases, the J end by 8 bases, with 20 bases between. This CDR3 reads CASTSFGQSREKLFF. The CDR3 DNA follows: TGCGCCAGCACCTCATTCGGGCAGTCGCGGGAAAAACTGTTTTTT.

The chain has TRBV29-1 and TRBJ2-7; D may correspond to TRBD1 or TRBD2 (5 bases each). V lost 3 bases, J lost 6 bases, and 18 bases lay in between. CDR1 is SQVTM, CDR2 ANQGSEA, per germline. This CDR3 contains 14 residues. The CDR3 is CSVDIRTLGTEQYF. In DNA, the CDR3 is TGCAGCGTTGATATACGTACGTTGGGGACCGAGCAGTACTTC.

In this sample, this clonotype turned up many times. The genes are TRBV25-1 and TRBJ2-7, with unresolved D. The germline CDR1 and CDR2 sequences are MGHDK and SYGVNS. This CDR3 has 14 amino acids. V was clipped by 3 bases and J by 2 bases, with 11 bases between them. The CDR3 sequence is CASSDLDAAYEQYF. The CDR3 coding sequence is TGTGCCAGCAGTGATTTGGACGCGGCCTACGAGCAGTACTTC.